These 14 T cell receptor beta chains originate from one sample sequenced in a study of blood T cells in healthy people across ages. Sample-barcoded 5' priming and a J-beta primer mix drove a second PCR of about 6 to 11 cycles. One entry per CDR3 protein, called by TCRdb with MiXCR from the 5' RACE reads. This table has 700,000 to 850,000 distinct CDR3 sequences, about 53% appearing once. The sequenced sample was blood. Receptors originate from a man of 80 years or more in good health.

The J gene is TRBJ2-5, the V gene TRBV5-4; D is possibly TRBD2 (6 bases). V lost 3 bases and J 5 bases, leaving 17 bases between the germline ends. The CDR3 is 15 amino acids. Germline V gives CDR1 SGHNT, CDR2 YYREEE (reference sequence). DNA for the CDR3: TGTGCCAGCAGCTCCTTACTAGCACCGCGGGAGACCCAGTACTTC. Protein: CASSSLLAPRETQYF.

The J gene is TRBJ2-4, the V gene TRBV7-2, with 7 bases lining up with TRBD2. Per the germline V gene, CDR1 is SGHTA and CDR2 is FQGNSA. V lost 8 bases, J lost 3 bases, and 16 bases stayed unmatched. This CDR3 is built from 17 residues. The CDR3 protein is CASALQWAGVGKNIQYF. The CDR3 DNA reads TGTGCCAGCGCTCTACAATGGGCGGGAGTTGGCAAAAACATTCAGTACTTC.

As for this clonotype: One base away lies a much larger clone, so this may be a sequencing read error. The chain joins TRBV27 to TRBJ2-1; weak D call: TRBD1 (6 bases). The J call may be mistaken, given a closer DNA end match to TRBJ2-7. CDR3 length: 11 residues. Germline V gene data show CDR1 as MNHEY and CDR2 as SMNVEV (reference sequence). The CDR3 coding sequence is TGTGCCACCTCCACAGGGAATGAGCAGTACTTC. It yields the protein CATSTGNEQYF.

This clonotype turned up a few times. The rearrangement uses TRBV11-2 and TRBJ2-4; 8 bases fit TRBD1. The tail of the sequence fits TRBJ2-5 better, so the J call may be wrong. The CDR3 covers 15 residues. In germline, CDR1 is SGHAT, CDR2 FQNNGV. CDR3 nucleotides: TGTGCCAGCAGCTTATCGACAGGGGATTCAGAGACCCAGTACTTC. Translated: CASSLSTGDSETQYF.

The chain has TRBV3-1 and TRBJ1-6; TRBD1 agrees at 11 bases. Germline V gene lookup returns CDR1 LGHDT and CDR2 YNNKEL (reference sequence). This CDR3 has 14 residues. V trimming: 3 bases; J trimming: 10 bases; junction bases outside the gene matches: 2. CDR3 loop: CASSHGQGASPLHF. CDR3 bases: TGTGCCAGCAGCCACGGACAGGGGGCCTCACCCCTCCACTTT.

V is TRBV6-1 and J is TRBJ1-6, with D maybe TRBD1 (6 bases). This CDR3 comprises 15 residues. The V end lost 1 base, the J end lost 6 bases, and 10 bases lay between the germline ends. Germline V lookup: CDR1 MNHNS, CDR2 SASEGT. The CDR3 loop reads CASSEVWGANSPLHF. For the CDR3, the DNA is TGTGCCAGCAGTGAAGTCTGGGGGGCTAATTCACCCCTCCACTTT.

This clonotype was counted between two and nine times. The chain uses TRBV3-1 and TRBJ2-6; the D gene is possibly TRBD1 (6 bases). V dropped 1 base and J dropped 2 bases, with 15 bases sitting between them. The CDR3 has 18 residues. Germline V gene lookup returns CDR1 LGHDT and CDR2 YNNKEL (reference sequence). The CDR3 sequence is CASSQVTGPRTGANVLTF. The DNA of the CDR3 is TGTGCCAGCAGCCAAGTTACAGGGCCTAGGACTGGGGCCAACGTCCTGACTTTC.

V usage is TRBV27 and J usage is TRBJ2-7; D perhaps matches TRBD1 (7 bases). The J call may be faulty, since TRBJ2-4 better matches the DNA end. In germline, CDR1 is MNHEY, CDR2 SMNVEV (reference sequence). CDR3 length: 17 residues. The CDR3 region is CASSLSSQGGRGNIQYF. The CDR3 DNA sequence: TGTGCCAGCAGTTTATCTTCTCAGGGGGGTCGAGGAAACATTCAGTACTTC.

The chain links TRBV3-1 to TRBJ1-2; D remains unclear. CDR3 length: 15 residues. Looked up from germline, CDR1 is LGHDT and CDR2 is YNNKEL (reference sequence). V gave up 3 bases and J gave up 0 bases, with 11 bases separating them. The DNA of the CDR3 is TGTGCCAGCAGCCAGTTGGTCGGTCCTAACTATGGCTACACCTTC. Amino acid sequence: CASSQLVGPNYGYTF.

V usage is TRBV7-2 and J usage is TRBJ1-2; a possible D gene is TRBD1 (6 bases). The CDR3 spans 15 residues. Germline CDR1 SGHTA, CDR2 FQGNSA. V shed 0 bases and J shed 4 bases, with 12 bases lying between them. In DNA, the CDR3 is TGTGCCAGCAGCTTAGCGGGACAAGCACTCTATGGCTACACCTTC. Protein: CASSLAGQALYGYTF.

This clonotype was observed a few times. The V call is TRBV7-2, the J call TRBJ2-1; D remains ambiguous. The germline V and J ends were trimmed by 1 base and 9 bases, with 13 bases remaining between them. Germline V CDR1 and CDR2: SGHTA, FQGNSA. This CDR3 spans 14 amino acids. CDR3 sequence (DNA): TGTGCCAGCAGCTTAGACCGCCAGTCGGCTGAGCAGTTCTTC. This translates into CASSLDRQSAEQFF.

The chain combines TRBV6-5 with TRBJ1-6; D gene ambiguous. Trimming pared 3 bases from V and 6 bases from J, leaving 6 bases between. The CDR3 is 13 amino acids. Germline-derived CDR1 and CDR2 are MNHEY and SVGAGI. The CDR3 region is CASSYEINSPLHF. The DNA of the CDR3 is TGTGCCAGCAGTTATGAAATTAATTCACCCCTCCACTTT.

The sample holds a few counts of this clonotype. One end of the junction is discordant with germline, which a read error may explain. The J gene is TRBJ2-2, the V gene TRBV4-1, with a weak D call TRBD1 (5 bases). The germline V gene has CDR1 MGHRA and CDR2 YSYEKL. This CDR3 has 15 residues. This CDR3 reads CACSLGATNTGELFF. The DNA for the CDR3 is TGCGCCTGCAGCCTTGGGGCGACTAACACCGGGGAGCTGTTTTTT.

This clonotype was seen a handful of times. V usage is TRBV18 and J usage is TRBJ1-1; 10 nucleotides align to TRBD1. The germline V gene has CDR1 KGHSH and CDR2 LQKENI. This CDR3 has 14 residues. The J segment lost 3 bases and the V segment lost 4 bases, leaving 2 bases of the junction unmatched. This CDR3 reads CASSRQGADTEAFF. The DNA for the CDR3 is TGTGCCAGCTCACGACAGGGGGCTGACACTGAAGCTTTCTTT.